What follows are 16 T cell receptor beta chains derived from one specimen sequenced in a study of CD8 T cell repertoires and HIV-1 epitope variants. The repertoire was sequenced with immunoSEQ multiplex PCR; TCRdb's copy has only in-frame clones and lacks some. Altogether more than 85,000 clones are present, roughly four fifths being singletons, with the ten largest covering approximately 24%. The specimen sequenced was uncultured baseline CD8+ T cells from peripheral blood mononuclear cells (PBMCs). These receptors were obtained from a male donor with HIV.

The chain recombines TRBV5-1 with TRBJ2-7; 11 positions agree with TRBD2. With V trimmed by 2 bases and J by 1 base, 5 bases remained unmatched. The CDR3 sequence is 16 residues long. Germline loops: CDR1 SGHRS, CDR2 YFSETQ. DNA of the CDR3: TGCGCCAGCAGCTTCCCGACTAGCGGGGCTTCCTACGAGCAGTACTTC. Translated, it gives CASSFPTSGASYEQYF. Filled out from reference TRBV5-1 and TRBJ2-7, the complete variable domain reads KAGVTQTPRYLIKTRGQQVTLSCSPISGHRSVSWYQQTPGQGLQFLFEYFSETQRNKGNFPGRFSGRQFSNSRSEMNVSTLELGDSALYLCASSFPTSGASYEQYFGPGTRLTVT.

This clone was detected only a few times. The J gene is TRBJ1-1, the V gene TRBV7-8; D is unresolved. There are 12 residues in the CDR3. V gave up 5 bases and J gave up 5 bases, with 9 bases separating them. Germline values: CDR1 SGHVS, CDR2 FQNEAQ. The CDR3 bases are TGTGCCAGCAGCCCTCAGGTGACTGAAGCTTTCTTT. It translates to CASSPQVTEAFF.

The V call is TRBV7-8, the J call TRBJ2-7; D gene unclear. Trimming took 5 bases from V and 4 from J, leaving 15 bases between them. This CDR3 has 14 amino acids. In germline, CDR1 is SGHVS, CDR2 FQNEAQ. CDR3 coding DNA: TGTGCCAGCAGCCTTATGGGGTTTGGGTACGAGCAGTACTTC. This encodes CASSLMGFGYEQYF.

This clone has just a few counts. The chain joins TRBV30 to TRBJ2-3; 7 bases align to TRBD1. The CDR3 sequence is 15 residues long. CDR1 is GTSNPN and CDR2 is SVGIG in the germline V gene (reference sequence). The ends lost 5 bases at V and 6 bases at J; junction bases unmatched: 14. Here the CDR3 DNA reads TGTGCCTGGCGGCGACAGGGATTGTATGCCGATACGCAGTATTTT. This gives the protein CAWRRQGLYADTQYF.

This clone occurred a few times. The chain links TRBV9 to TRBJ2-3; no reliable D call. The length of the CDR3 is 13 residues. V dropped 2 bases and J dropped 6 bases, with 10 bases sitting between them. Looked up from germline, CDR1 is SGDLS and CDR2 is YYNGEE. The CDR3 reads CASSVQNLDTQYF. The CDR3 bases are TGTGCCAGCAGCGTCCAGAATCTGGATACGCAGTATTTT.

The chain has TRBV7-2 and TRBJ2-5, with D possibly being TRBD2 (6 bases). Germline CDR1 is SGHTA and CDR2 is FQGNSA. V shed 5 bases and J shed 3 bases, with 10 bases lying between them. CDR3 length: 13 residues. CDR3 sequence (DNA): TGTGCCAGCAGCCCCCGGACTAAAGAGACCCAGTACTTC. Translated: CASSPRTKETQYF.

The CDR3 here is CASSTGLAGDLDTQYF. CDR3 DNA sequence: TGTGCCAGCAGCACCGGACTAGCGGGAGATTTGGATACGCAGTATTTT. V and J are TRBV5-4 and TRBJ2-3, with TRBD2 matching 13 bases. Germline assignment: CDR1 SGHNT and CDR2 YYREEE (reference sequence). The CDR3 totals 16 residues. V was clipped by 4 bases and J by 6 bases; unmatched bases: 8.

Notes on this clone: Other DNA sequences in the same sample also yield this CDR3. The rearrangement uses TRBV7-9 and TRBJ1-1; no clear D gene. Trimming cost V 0 bases and J 1 base, with 3 bases left between them. The CDR3 has 13 amino acids. Germline-derived CDR1 and CDR2 are SEHNR and FQNEAQ (reference sequence). Written as DNA, the CDR3 is TGTGCCAGCAGCTTAGCAGGGAACACTGAAGCTTTCTTT. This sequence encodes CASSLAGNTEAFF.

The CDR3 is CASSVEPRGTDTQYF. CDR3 nucleotides: TGTGCCAGCAGCGTAGAGCCCAGGGGCACAGATACGCAGTATTTT. The chain joins TRBV9 to TRBJ2-3, with D maybe TRBD1 (5 bases). The V end was cut by 0 bases, the J end by 1 base, with 9 bases between. The CDR3 runs to 15 residues. Germline V CDR1 and CDR2: SGDLS, YYNGEE.

This chain connects TRBV27 to TRBJ2-3; no reliable D call. The V gene's germline CDR1 is MNHEY and CDR2 SMNVEV (reference sequence). With 5 bases removed from V and 3 bases from J, the gap between germline ends came to 6 bases. The CDR3 covers 12 residues. Here the CDR3 DNA reads TGTGCCAGCAGTCCCTCGACAGATACGCAGTATTTT. Its translation: CASSPSTDTQYF.

The chain combines TRBV6-5 with TRBJ2-7; 7 bases agree with TRBD2. The CDR3 is 15 residues long. CDR1 MNHEY and CDR2 SVGAGI come from the germline V gene. After removal of 2 bases from V and 3 bases from J, the junction contained 7 bases not matched to a gene. CDR3 amino acids: CASSYRDYLDYEQYF. For the CDR3, the DNA is TGTGCCAGCAGTTACCGGGACTACTTGGACTACGAGCAGTACTTC.

The sample holds many counts of this clone. The gene calls are TRBV28 and TRBJ1-2, with 8 bases aligning to TRBD1. The germline V gene encodes CDR1 MDHEN and CDR2 SYDVKM. The CDR3 length is 13 residues. Trimming took 4 bases from V and 8 from J; bases not matched to a gene: 6. The CDR3 DNA follows: TGTGCCAGCAGTTCCGGACAGGGATGGGGCTACACCTTC. Translated: CASSSGQGWGYTF.

This sequence joins TRBV5-1 and TRBJ2-3, with D possibly TRBD1 on 5 matching bases. Trimming removed 1 base at V and 6 bases at J, with 15 bases between. Germline V gene sequence: CDR1 SGHRS, CDR2 YFSETQ. CDR3 length: 15 amino acids. The CDR3 reads CASSLWQGPEDTQYF. The DNA for the CDR3 is TGCGCCAGCAGCTTGTGGCAGGGCCCCGAGGATACGCAGTATTTT.

The gene calls are TRBV19 and TRBJ2-7, with TRBD2 matching 10 bases. This CDR3 is 14 amino acids long. Per germline, CDR1 LNHDA and CDR2 SQIVND (reference sequence). V shed 5 bases and J 4 bases; nucleotides not matched to a gene: 5. The CDR3 sequence: CASSGLAGVYEQYF. The CDR3 bases are TGTGCCAGTAGTGGGCTAGCGGGGGTTTACGAGCAGTACTTC.

The chain employs TRBV13 and TRBJ2-5; D gene uncertain. CDR1 is PRHDT, CDR2 FYEKMQ, per germline (reference sequence). This CDR3 region has 12 residues. The ends were cut back, 0 bases at V and 3 bases at J, with 2 bases in the middle. The CDR3 DNA is TGTGCCAGCAGCTTAGGGGAAGAGACCCAGTACTTC. This codes for CASSLGEETQYF.

The chain couples TRBV6-1 to TRBJ2-7; 7 nucleotides align to TRBD1. V was pared by 7 bases and J by 4 bases, with 10 bases of the junction left unmatched. Per germline, CDR1 MNHNS and CDR2 SASEGT. CDR3 length: 14 residues. CDR3 nucleotide sequence: TGTGCCAGCATTCCGGGACAGACCAGATACGAGCAGTACTTC. Translation: CASIPGQTRYEQYF.